This T cell receptor (beta chain) is from a study of radiation and T cells in renal cell carcinoma. Study-wide results and caveats: Top tumor clonotypes rose in blood 2 weeks post-radiation, then contracted.

This table comes from immunoSEQ multiplex PCR, and its TCRdb copy is limited to in-frame clones, with some not included. The sample shows roughly 120,000 clones, approximately 80% of them seen only once. Details on this clone: Its matching antigen is unknown.

The CDR3 runs to 14 residues. The junction had 9 bases not matched to a gene; V was cut back by 6 bases and J by 5 bases. In germline, CDR1 is MGHDK, CDR2 SYGVNS. Noted time point: blood 2 weeks post-SBRT. Indicated treatment: 15 Gy SBRT to primary tumor, nephrectomy 4 weeks later. Blood was sampled at baseline, 2 weeks and 4 weeks after SBRT. The chain employs TRBV25-1 and TRBJ1-2; 7 nucleotides agree with TRBD1. This specimen consisted of blood, obtained from a patient whose treatment included radiotherapy and nephrectomy. The sequence was obtained from a woman aged 60 to 75 with renal cell carcinoma. CDR3 protein: CASRGMDRIYGYTF. CDR3 coding DNA: TGTGCCAGCAGGGGGATGGACAGGATTTATGGCTACACCTTC.